This T cell receptor beta chain comes out of a study of blood T cell repertoires in COVID-19. For the study at large: Nucleic acid was either cDNA or gDNA, and it came from T cells, B-cell-depleted T cells, or PBMCs.

This clone was seen only a few times. This table comes from immunoSEQ multiplex PCR, and its TCRdb copy is limited to in-frame clones, with some not included. Here the sample spans 100,000 to 150,000 clones, around 76% being singletons. The clonotype comes from a man of 80 years or more with COVID-19, enrolled during active disease. Sequencing used peripheral blood.

Written as DNA, the CDR3 is TGTGCCAGCAGTACGGACAGGGACGGGCTCGAGCAGTACTTC. As protein: CASSTDRDGLEQYF. This chain connects TRBV28 to TRBJ2-7; 8 bases map to TRBD1. Germline V lookup: CDR1 MDHEN, CDR2 SYDVKM. The CDR3 has 14 amino acids. The trim removed 5 bases at V and 6 bases at J, leaving 9 bases unmatched.